Detailed here is one T cell receptor (beta chain). Its antigen remains unidentified. No much larger clone exists at a distance of one base, and base qualities are not known. The data were obtained in a study of cytomegalovirus exposure and HLA in healthy donors (dated by TCRdb to between 2016 and 2019). About the investigation overall: An earlier analysis of fewer than 750 of the donors reported 250 to 300 Gb of sequence data and 117 million unique TCR beta sequences obtained from around 170 million T cells. An early release covering 500 to 750 HLA-typed donors comprised approximately 300 gigabases of sequencing data and around 85 million unique TCR sequences. Among the roughly 390 genotyped donors, around 81% belonged to the genetic ancestry cluster associated with self-reported Caucasian donors. The study was designed to test whether signatures of past pathogen exposure could be identified by cataloging public T cell receptors. The T cell repertoires of around 730 subjects were profiled by immunosequencing and related to cytomegalovirus serostatus. Besides the first cohort of 666 subjects, a separate validation cohort made up of over 95 different subjects was used. To predict cytomegalovirus infection status, the study brought together high-throughput TCR immunosequencing, statistical association of individual TCRs with disease status, and machine learning. To study patterns of TCR occurrence, a later analysis re-analyzed previously published TCR beta repertoires from around 670 donors and added high-resolution HLA genotyping. In the later analysis, no new phenotypic data were used to find candidate immune exposures; instead, reliance was placed on TCR beta sequences and their occurrence across donors. To decide whether each TCR beta V gene segment behaved as functional or pseudogenic, an earlier analysis of approximately 590 of the donors relied on high-throughput TCR beta sequencing. Donor age, sex, ethnicity and CMV serostatus were compiled alongside the repertoire data. A later genetic analysis used genome-wide SNP genotypes for 398 of the 666 donors, treating that subset as a discovery cohort. Every discovery cohort repertoire had been produced on one sequencing platform. Class I and class II HLA loci were covered by the typing at four-digit resolution. Typing coverage varied by locus: roughly 629-640 donors for A, B, C, DRB1 and DQB1; about 520 for DQA1; about 570 for DPA1; fewer than 480 for DPB1. Roughly 5 DR-DQ haplotypes were treated as single units for association and clustering because of strong linkage in the cohort. Among around 400 genotyped donors of the cohort, an average of around 240,000 unique TCR beta nucleotide sequences were sequenced per donor, roughly 18% of them non-productive. Overall study outcomes, separate from this receptor: In an earlier analysis of 587 of the donors, most TCR beta V segments appeared in productive rearrangements about 87% or about 30% of the time, broadly matching IMGT annotations. Some IMGT-functional V segments, including TRBV6-2 and TRBV6-3, could not be distinguished by the 87-base-pair reads and were therefore excluded. A later genetic analysis associated a missense DCLRE1C variant with V-gene and J-gene trimming of TCR beta chains, and an independent cohort replicated the association. In a later analysis, TCR association rates were found to vary across HLA loci, with the most associated TCRs seen for DRB1 alleles and the fewest for HLA-C alleles. This cohort had only TCR beta chains sequenced, and the lack of alpha or paired-chain data limited which features could be detected. Linkage disequilibrium might explain the correlated functional status among segregating V segments, but an unknown experimental factor could not be excluded. In a later analysis, several top co-occurrence clusters were reported to appear linked to parvovirus B19, influenza, CMV and Epstein-Barr virus. In vitro tests confirmed that three of the cytomegalovirus-associated TCR beta chains recognize cytomegalovirus antigens. Roughly uniform sequencing depth across donors was assumed in presence/absence analyses, although this assumption may not hold. A later analysis found that most CMV-associated TCR beta chains appeared HLA-restricted, with HLA associations seemingly driven largely by CMV exposure. HLA typing was unavailable for some donors at each locus, so association tests used only the typed subset. A further reported finding was that TCR beta sequences accurately predicted the HLA-A and HLA-B alleles for most subjects in the first cohort. The study listed 170 or so TCR beta chains as associated with cytomegalovirus. In a later analysis, some 18,000 TCR beta sequences were associated with specific HLA alleles at a false discovery rate of 0.05. Compared with equally common non-associated chains, HLA-associated TCR beta chains in a later analysis were more clonally expanded and had lower generation probabilities. The authors suggested that the approach could potentially be generalized to other disease states and immunological phenotypes. The earlier analysis of some 560 of the donors excluded seventeen rarely observed V segments, including chromosome 9 orphons, because counts were too low. Most TCR sequences were seen in very few donors, while some public TCRs were found in many individuals. For the cohort, immune exposure information was limited to CMV serostatus. Assigning TCR associations to individual alleles was difficult when HLA alleles, especially DR and DQ, strongly co-occurred. Compared with the 666-donor mean, donors in an Asian-associated ancestry cluster had fewer N-insertions in productive TCRs, according to a later genetic analysis. The classifier was reported to diagnose cytomegalovirus status with high specificity and sensitivity in both the original cohort and the validation cohort. A cluster of highly shared sequence variants was judged likely to represent a technical artifact of the sequencing pipeline.

In total, 600 or so healthy bone marrow donors made up the cohort. Cohort members were all nominally healthy when sampled, although unrecorded immune exposures were likely present. The donor was CMV seronegative and was included in the group of hundreds of seronegative cohort members. A peripheral blood sample was provided by each donor, and peripheral blood mononuclear cells were used for TCR beta sequencing. Genomic DNA extraction from the blood cell samples was performed with the Qiagen DNeasy Blood Extraction Kit. The method was the immunoSEQ multiplex PCR assay. For the multiplex PCR, a mixture combining 60 forward primers for TCR Vbeta segments and 13 reverse primers for TCR Jbeta segments was used. A multiplex PCR assay on genomic DNA amplified the CDR3 region of rearranged TCR beta genes. The amplified TCR beta libraries were sequenced on the Illumina HiSeq System as 87-base-pair reads. The paper's processing steps were these. A later analysis counted about 80 million unique TCR beta chains across the 650 to 700 repertoires, and some 11 million of these chains were shared by at least two donors. A nearest-neighbor algorithm error-corrected the raw reads and collapsed the reads into unique sequences, merging closely related sequences to remove PCR and sequencing errors. Alignment of CDR3 sequences to IMGT reference sequences was used to assign V, D and J gene segments. For a sequence to be retained, a match of at least six nucleotides was required to both a V gene segment and a J gene segment. A rearrangement counted as productive if the CDR3 had no stop codons and remained in frame with V and J, and every other rearrangement counted as non-productive. Following IMGT convention, CDR3 was defined as the stretch from the second conserved V-encoded cysteine to the conserved J-encoded phenylalanine. The earlier analysis of fewer than 700 of the donors excluded sequences that lacked an unambiguous match to a single V gene segment. An earlier analysis of almost 600 of the donors classified V segments as functional when productive rearrangements were above 56.7% and as segregating when the standard deviation between donors was above 5%. A statistical classification framework was built for diagnosing cytomegalovirus status from the catalog of TCR beta chain sequences. A later analysis assigned V and J genes by comparing TCR nucleotide sequences with IMGT/GENE-DB human TR gene sequences. In a later analysis, CDR3 sequences and most-parsimonious VDJ recombination scenarios were assigned using the TCRdist pipeline. In a later analysis, each TCR beta chain was defined by its CDR3 amino acid sequence together with its V-gene family, and reads lacking a unique V-gene family were excluded. A later analysis removed 592 highly shared, low-generation-probability nucleotide sequences to deal with suspected cross-contamination and a sequencing artifact. For each public chain, a later analysis derived a clonal expansion index from normalized ranks of inferred template counts within each repertoire. A later analysis computed generation probabilities with a VDJ recombination model fitted to out-of-frame rearrangements, and checked the results against IGoR. A later analysis scored TCR-TCR, TCR-HLA and TCR-CMV co-occurrence with hypergeometric tests, applying a repertoire-size bias correction to TCR pairs. False discovery rates were estimated in a later analysis by permuting HLA or CMV assignments 20 times. In a later analysis, co-occurring TCRs were grouped using DBSCAN, and TCRdist sequence similarity was added for clustering within HLA-allele-positive subsets. For co-occurrence clustering, repertoires with fewer than 30,000 or more than 120,000 public chains were excluded, along with roughly five repertoires with anomalous nucleotide sharing. TCRdb obtained this table from immuneACCESS and retained in-frame rearrangements with V and J assigned. These tables miss some clones; where compared with another copy, unresolved V genes account for less than half of the shortfall, and the remainder is unexplained. From that table come the V and J calls and clone size; the DNA was used to work out D and trimming. Here the sample has fewer than 200,000 clones; over 75% occur a single time. Of the sample, around 0.52% falls within the top ten clones.

Counted from cysteine to phenylalanine, this CDR3 has 19 amino acids. Just the 57-base CDR3 DNA is kept, in frame starting at base 1. V is reduced by 0 bases and J by 4 bases, leaving a spacing of 24 bases between them. Reading the germline V gene gives CDR1 LGHNA and CDR2 YSLEER. Sequenced: PBMCs. The receptor comes from a woman aged 50 to 65 in good health and CMV-seronegative. The sequence is built from TRBV4-3 and TRBJ1-1, and possibly TRBD1, on 6 matching bases. The CDR3 corresponds to CASSQDVYEGGDYSTEAFF. The sequenced DNA: TGCGCCAGCAGCCAAGATGTGTACGAAGGGGGGGATTATAGCACTGAAGCTTTCTTT.